The 10 T cell receptor beta chains presented below share a single source sample, sequenced in a study of cytomegalovirus exposure and HLA in healthy donors. Amplification used 60 Vbeta primers and 13 Jbeta primers. Some clones are missing from TCRdb's copy, which holds only in-frame ones; the method was immunoSEQ multiplex PCR. In the table there are around 150,000 clones, about 68% of which are singletons. What was sequenced was PBMCs. The receptors originated from a human donor in good health.

V usage is TRBV29-1 and J usage is TRBJ2-1, with TRBD2 as a possible D gene (5 bases). The length of the CDR3 is 13 residues. Trimming cost V 3 bases and J 6 bases, with 12 bases left between them. The germline V gene has CDR1 SQVTM and CDR2 ANQGSEA. As DNA, the CDR3 is TGCAGCGTTGAGGGAGCTGGGCCCAATGAGCAGTTCTTC. Protein product: CSVEGAGPNEQFF.

Note on this clone: The same CDR3 arises from other DNA sequences in this sample as well. This chain connects TRBV28 to TRBJ2-7, with TRBD1 identical over 10 bases. V lost 6 bases, J lost 6 bases, and 5 bases stayed unmatched. The germline V gene encodes CDR1 MDHEN and CDR2 SYDVKM. This CDR3 region has 13 residues. CDR3 DNA sequence: TGTGCCAGCAGCTTGGACAGGGGGTCCGAGCAGTACTTC. This encodes CASSLDRGSEQYF.

This chain links TRBV11-2 with TRBJ2-5; D is unresolved. CDR1 SGHAT and CDR2 FQNNGV come from the germline V gene. The CDR3 loop spans 15 amino acids. V was cut by 0 bases and J by 4 bases, with 12 bases left in between. CDR3 loop: CASSLDHRVGETQYF. The CDR3 DNA sequence: TGTGCCAGCAGCTTAGATCACCGGGTGGGAGAGACCCAGTACTTC.

The V gene is TRBV29-1, the J gene TRBJ2-1; 8 nucleotides agree with TRBD2. The junction had 9 bases not matched to a gene; V was cut back by 8 bases and J by 9 bases. Germline lookup yields CDR1 SQVTM and CDR2 ANQGSEA. The CDR3 has 12 residues. CDR3: CSKKSGSGEQFF. The CDR3 nucleotides are TGCAGCAAGAAGAGCGGGAGCGGTGAGCAGTTCTTC.

This chain uses TRBV29-1 with TRBJ2-7; tentatively, D is TRBD2 (5 bases). CDR1 SQVTM and CDR2 ANQGSEA come from the germline V gene. The CDR3 extends over 14 amino acids. V was pared by 5 bases and J by 7 bases, with 21 bases between. CDR3 protein: CSVSEQRLTGEQYF. In DNA, the CDR3 is TGCAGCGTTAGCGAGCAAAGGCTCACGGGGGAGCAGTACTTC.

This clone was seen a few times. The chain uses TRBV10-3 and TRBJ2-1; TRBD2 aligns across 9 bases. V trimming: 3 bases; J trimming: 3 bases; junction bases outside the gene matches: 3. This CDR3 is built from 15 residues. Germline CDR1 is ENHRY and CDR2 is SYGVKD. CDR3 in DNA: TGTGCCATCAGTGACGGAGCGGGAGGCTACAATGAGCAGTTCTTC. It specifies CAISDGAGGYNEQFF.

The chain links TRBV21-1 to TRBJ2-7; TRBD2 is the table's D call, not checked against the DNA. TRBV21-1 is termed a pseudogene. The length of the CDR3 is 15 residues. Here the CDR3 reads CASSKGSVRGDEQYF. The CDR3 DNA follows: TGTGCCAGCAGCAAAGGTTCCGTGAGAGGAGACGAGCAGTACTTC.

The V call is TRBV4-3, the J call TRBJ2-2; TRBD2 matches 14 bases. The CDR3 has 17 residues. Germline V gene data show CDR1 as LGHNA and CDR2 as YSLEER. The J segment lost 6 bases and the V segment lost 0 bases, leaving 3 bases of the junction unmatched. The CDR3 DNA sequence: TGCGCCAGCAGCCAAGATAGGGGACTAGCGGGAGCCGGGGAGCTGTTTTTT. The encoded protein is CASSQDRGLAGAGELFF.

V and J are TRBV28 and TRBJ2-7; 8 nucleotides match TRBD2. The CDR3 contains 16 residues. In germline, CDR1 is MDHEN, CDR2 SYDVKM. V lost 5 bases and J lost 7; bases outside the gene matches: 16. CDR3 amino acids: CASSLPGLGPTGEQYF. CDR3 nucleotide sequence: TGTGCCAGCAGTCTCCCGGGACTAGGGCCCACAGGAGAGCAGTACTTC.

This chain links TRBV6-5 with TRBJ2-7; D unclear. The CDR3 spans 11 residues. Trimming took 4 bases from V and 6 from J, leaving 7 bases between them. Germline values: CDR1 MNHEY, CDR2 SVGAGI. The CDR3 nucleotides read TGTGCCAGCAGTTCCGTGTTCGAGCAGTACTTC. This encodes CASSSVFEQYF.